Sequencing of this T cell receptor (beta chain) was carried out in a study of T cells in localized non-small cell lung cancer. Whole-study results and caveats: Across samples, adjacent lung featured a median around 56 of the top 100 tumor clones. Adjacent uninvolved lung tissue had the highest T cell clonality, exceeding tumor. As only one tumor region underwent sequencing, heterogeneity remains possible. Among blood samples, higher T cell density accompanied longer overall survival.

V shed 3 bases and J 1 base; nucleotides not matched to a gene: 2. The CDR3 spans 15 residues. Germline lookup yields CDR1 SGHRS and CDR2 YFSETQ. Worth noting for this clone: Its matching antigen is unknown.

Generated by immunoSEQ multiplex PCR, the TCRdb table keeps only in-frame clones and is missing some. The profile covers 20,000 or so clones, with about 87% appearing a single time and around 7% taken by the ten largest. The chain recombines TRBV5-1 with TRBJ2-3, with TRBD2 matching over 10 bases. Sequencing was performed on peripheral blood, taken before any cancer treatment. This TCR was sampled from a male donor at least 60 years old with stage I squamous cell lung carcinoma. CDR3 sequence: CASSYSGGGTDTQYF. The CDR3 bases are TGCGCCAGCAGCTACAGCGGGGGGGGCACAGATACGCAGTATTTT.